The clone carrying this T cell receptor (beta chain) was seen a few times. Study processing details: The authors estimated nucleated cell counts from reference gene primer amplification. Some clones are missing from TCRdb's copy, which holds only in-frame ones; the method was immunoSEQ multiplex PCR. Clone size and V and J calls were adopted from that table, with D and trimming inferred from the DNA. The sample contains more than 300,000 clones, about 87% of which appear only once. Seattle's enrolled individuals joined amid active infection and were then monitored longitudinally. This specimen belongs to a study of blood T cell repertoires in COVID-19. About the study: There were acute and convalescent COVID-19 samples, and they came from the United States, Italy and Spain. T cells, B-cell-depleted T cells, or PBMCs provided the cDNA or gDNA that served as material.

This CDR3 has 18 residues. Germline CDR1 reads LGHNA; CDR2 reads YSLEER. Trimming took 1 base from V and 1 from J, leaving 16 bases between them. The sequence was collected from a woman in her 30s with COVID-19, enrolled during active disease. Sequenced: peripheral blood. The chain links TRBV4-3 to TRBJ1-4, with D unresolved. The CDR3 here is CASSQGPRKRGTNEKLFF. The CDR3 DNA reads as TGCGCCAGCAGCCAAGGTCCCCGGAAACGGGGAACTAATGAAAAACTGTTTTTT.